The 22 T cell receptor beta chains reported below all come from one sample, sequenced in a study of shared clonotypes between healthy human individuals. Sequencing used immunoSEQ multiplex PCR; TCRdb keeps in-frame clones, though not all of them. The sample gives roughly 2,300,000 clones, under 95% of which show up once; 0.37% is in the top ten. Sequencing was done on a sample of naive CD4+ T cells from PBMCs. The sample's subset: CD45RA+ positively selected. These receptors all come from a man aged 18 to 29 in good health. Some clones in this sample may be carry-over from other donors' samples.

This clone was seen once. This chain joins TRBV14 and TRBJ2-5; possibly TRBD2 for D (6 bases). V was pared by 0 bases and J by 5 bases, with 16 bases between. Germline-derived CDR1 and CDR2 are SGHDN and FVKESK. This CDR3 has 16 residues. The chain's CDR3 is CASSQDLARGRETQYF. CDR3 nucleotides: TGTGCCAGCAGCCAAGATCTAGCGAGAGGGAGGGAGACCCAGTACTTC. The complete variable domain, with remaining parts taken from reference TRBV14 and TRBJ2-5, reads EAGVTQFPSHSVIEKGQTVTLRCDPISGHDNLYWYRRVMGKEIKFLLHFVKESKQDESGMPNNRFLAERTGGTYSTLKVQPAELEDSGVYFCASSQDLARGRETQYFGPGTRLLVL.

The CDR3 reads CASSFLGPAGGYNEQFF. CDR3 nucleotide sequence: TGTGCCAGCAGTTTTCTCGGACCGGCGGGAGGCTACAATGAGCAGTTCTTC. This chain connects TRBV28 to TRBJ2-1, with 8 bases aligning to TRBD2. This CDR3 comprises 17 residues. Germline V gene sequence: CDR1 MDHEN, CDR2 SYDVKM. Trimming cost V 3 bases and J 3 bases; bases outside gene matches: 10.

This rearrangement joins TRBV7-8 to TRBJ2-7; perhaps TRBD1 as D (6 bases). The CDR3 runs 14 residues. The germline V gene encodes CDR1 SGHVS and CDR2 FQNEAQ. V lost 7 bases, J lost 0 bases, and 13 bases lay in between. The CDR3 DNA sequence: TGTGCCAGCAAATCCGGGACACTCTCCTACGAGCAGTACTTC. Protein sequence: CASKSGTLSYEQYF.

This clone was counted between two and nine times. This chain links TRBV9 with TRBJ1-5; D not resolved. The CDR3 sequence is 14 residues long. Deletions cut 3 bases from V and 0 bases from J, with 7 bases between. Germline loops: CDR1 SGDLS, CDR2 YYNGEE. For the CDR3, the DNA is TGTGCCAGCAGCGAACGGAATAGCAATCAGCCCCAGCATTTT. Translating it yields CASSERNSNQPQHF.

V and J are TRBV27 and TRBJ2-7; D possibly corresponds to TRBD1 (6 bases). The CDR3 extends over 15 amino acids. The germline V gene has CDR1 MNHEY and CDR2 SMNVEV (reference sequence). Deletions cut 6 bases from V and 5 bases from J, with 20 bases between. The chain's CDR3 is CASSLGQNRKHEQYF. The CDR3 DNA reads TGTGCCAGCAGCCTCGGACAGAATAGGAAGCACGAGCAGTACTTC.

This clone appeared a single time. The rearrangement links TRBV27 to TRBJ1-3; possibly TRBD1 for D (5 bases). Trimming stripped 6 bases from V and 1 base from J, with 19 bases between. CDR3 length equals 17 residues. CDR1 MNHEY and CDR2 SMNVEV come from the germline V gene (reference sequence). The CDR3 DNA reads TGTGCCAGCAGAATAGGCTTTGACAGAAATTCTGGAAACACCATATATTTT. Its translation: CASRIGFDRNSGNTIYF.

This chain connects TRBV5-5 to TRBJ1-2, with a tentative D call TRBD1 (6 bases). The CDR3 is made up of 14 amino acids. V was clipped by 0 bases and J by 3 bases, with 9 bases between them. The germline V gene has CDR1 SGHKS and CDR2 YYEKEE (reference sequence). In nucleotides, the CDR3 is TGTGCCAGCAGCTTGGTGGGGGCAGACTATGGCTACACCTTC. As protein: CASSLVGADYGYTF.

This clone was found a few times. V is TRBV14 and J is TRBJ1-1; D is uncertain. The CDR3 covers 14 residues. CDR1 is SGHDN and CDR2 is FVKESK in the germline V gene. The V end was cut by 4 bases, the J end by 5 bases, with 14 bases between. The CDR3, as DNA: TGTGCCAGCAGCCGAAACACTGGGGTTACTGAAGCTTTCTTT. It codes for CASSRNTGVTEAFF.

The count of this clone is one. The rearrangement links TRBV5-1 to TRBJ2-1, with 10 bases aligning to TRBD1. This CDR3 region has 16 residues. V was clipped by 1 base and J by 6 bases; unmatched bases: 7. The germline V gene encodes CDR1 SGHRS and CDR2 YFSETQ. The CDR3 DNA follows: TGCGCCAGCAGCTTGTTCGGGACAGGGGTTCTCAATGAGCAGTTCTTC. Protein sequence: CASSLFGTGVLNEQFF.

J is TRBJ2-5 and V is TRBV5-6, with 7 positions matching TRBD1. The CDR3 is 15 amino acids. Germline V gives CDR1 SGHDT, CDR2 YYEEEE. V dropped 1 base and J dropped 5; count of bases not matched to a gene: 8. This CDR3 is CASSLRTGYGETQYF. CDR3 in DNA: TGTGCCAGCAGCTTGAGGACAGGCTATGGGGAGACCCAGTACTTC.

J is TRBJ2-5 and V is TRBV5-1; the D gene is possibly TRBD2 (5 bases). From germline, CDR1 is SGHRS and CDR2 YFSETQ. With 4 bases removed from V and 10 bases from J, the gap between germline ends came to 17 bases. The CDR3 contains 13 residues. CDR3 residues: CASSILEAEDQYF. CDR3 nucleotide sequence: TGCGCCAGCAGCATACTGGAGGCAGAGGACCAGTACTTC.

The chain links TRBV7-2 to TRBJ1-1, with D perhaps matching TRBD1 (5 bases). The CDR3 loop spans 15 amino acids. Germline V CDR1 and CDR2: SGHTA, FQGNSA. V lost 3 bases and J 0 bases, leaving 11 bases between the germline ends. The CDR3 nucleotides read TGTGCCAGCAGCTTGGCGACAGTGATGAACACTGAAGCTTTCTTT. This gives the protein CASSLATVMNTEAFF.

V usage is TRBV28 and J usage is TRBJ1-2; D uncertain. Germline loops: CDR1 MDHEN, CDR2 SYDVKM. The CDR3 is made up of 14 amino acids. Trimming shortened V by 0 bases and J by 4 bases, and 9 bases separated the two germline ends. The CDR3 region is CASSLWGSLYGYTF. CDR3 in DNA: TGTGCCAGCAGTTTATGGGGAAGCCTCTATGGCTACACCTTC.

The V and J genes are TRBV27 and TRBJ2-1; TRBD2 matches 7 bases. CDR3 length equals 15 residues. Germline V gene lookup returns CDR1 MNHEY and CDR2 SMNVEV (reference sequence). Trimming at V came to 6 bases and at J to 2 bases, leaving 7 bases not matched to a gene. The DNA for the CDR3 is TGTGCCAGCAGCCCCCTAGCGGCTCCCTACAATGAGCAGTTCTTC. Translating gives CASSPLAAPYNEQFF.

V is TRBV11-3 and J is TRBJ2-2, with 8 bases that match TRBD1. Germline CDR1 and CDR2: SGHNT and YENEEA. The CDR3 has 13 amino acids. V shed 4 bases and J 7 bases; nucleotides not matched to a gene: 2. CDR3 loop: CASSYRGDGELFF. The CDR3 DNA reads TGTGCCAGCAGCTACAGGGGGGACGGGGAGCTGTTTTTT.

The chain joins TRBV5-1 to TRBJ1-5, with a tentative D call TRBD1 (5 bases). Germline V gene lookup returns CDR1 SGHRS and CDR2 YFSETQ. Trimming took off 2 bases at V and 3 bases at J, with 12 bases between the two ends. The CDR3 loop spans 15 amino acids. CDR3 amino acids: CASSFGDGVNQPQHF. In DNA form, the CDR3 reads TGCGCCAGCAGCTTTGGGGACGGAGTCAATCAGCCCCAGCATTTT.

Comments on this clone: The same CDR3 arises from other DNA sequences in this sample as well. V usage is TRBV28 and J usage is TRBJ1-2, with D unresolved. The CDR3 consists of 13 residues. The V gene's germline CDR1 is MDHEN and CDR2 SYDVKM. The V end lost 4 bases, the J end lost 3 bases, and 9 bases lay between the germline ends. The CDR3 DNA is TGTGCCAGCAGTTCGGACGGATACTATGGCTACACCTTC. Translating gives CASSSDGYYGYTF.

The DNA for the CDR3 is TGTGCCAGCAGTGGAGAACCCAACCAGCCCCAGCATTTT. It encodes CASSGEPNQPQHF. The rearrangement joins TRBV6-4 to TRBJ1-5; D unresolved. Trimming took off 4 bases at V and 7 bases at J, with 11 bases between the two ends. Per germline, CDR1 MRHNA and CDR2 SNTAGT. This CDR3 has 13 amino acids.

This clone appeared a single time. The rearrangement joins TRBV11-1 to TRBJ1-2, with 8 bases that match TRBD1. The CDR3 loop spans 14 amino acids. The V segment lost 1 base and the J segment 7 bases; nucleotides outside the gene matches: 5. The germline V gene encodes CDR1 SGHAT and CDR2 FQDESV (reference sequence). The CDR3 sequence: CASSLGGQGAGYTF. The CDR3 coding sequence is TGTGCCAGCAGCTTAGGTGGGCAGGGGGCTGGCTACACCTTC.

The chain joins TRBV5-1 to TRBJ2-7, with TRBD2 matching over 11 bases. V lost 0 bases, J lost 5 bases, and 10 bases stayed unmatched. CDR1 SGHRS and CDR2 YFSETQ come from the germline V gene. The CDR3 loop spans 17 amino acids. CDR3 region: CASSLAKLAGGPHEQYF. The CDR3 nucleotides are TGCGCCAGCAGCTTGGCCAAGTTAGCGGGAGGGCCCCACGAGCAGTACTTC.

The rearrangement links TRBV19 to TRBJ2-7; D remains unclear. The germline V gene encodes CDR1 LNHDA and CDR2 SQIVND (reference sequence). The CDR3 runs to 14 residues. The germline V and J ends were trimmed by 0 bases and 0 bases, with 6 bases remaining between them. CDR3 in DNA: TGTGCCAGTAGTATAGACCGTCTCTCCTACGAGCAGTACTTC. Amino acid sequence: CASSIDRLSYEQYF. Combining the CDR3 with reference TRBV19 and TRBJ2-7 gives the whole variable domain DGGITQSPKYLFRKEGQNVTLSCEQNLNHDAMYWYRQDPGQGLRLIYYSQIVNDFQKGDIAEGYSVSREKKESFPLTVTSAQKNPTAFYLCASSIDRLSYEQYFGPGTRLTVT.

This chain uses TRBV7-2 with TRBJ1-5; a weak D match, TRBD1 (6 bases). CDR3 length: 17 residues. The V gene lost 1 base and the J gene lost 2 bases, with 15 bases spanning the gap. Germline CDR1 reads SGHTA; CDR2 reads FQGNSA. The CDR3 is CASSLGTVSWGNQPQHF. The CDR3 bases are TGTGCCAGCAGCTTAGGGACAGTATCGTGGGGCAATCAGCCCCAGCATTTT. The variable domain in full, completed from reference TRBV7-2 and TRBJ1-5, reads GAGVSQSPSNKVTEKGKDVELRCDPISGHTALYWYRQSLGQGLEFLIYFQGNSAPDKSGLPSDRFSAERTGGSVSTLTIQRTQQEDSAVYLCASSLGTVSWGNQPQHFGDGTRLSIL.